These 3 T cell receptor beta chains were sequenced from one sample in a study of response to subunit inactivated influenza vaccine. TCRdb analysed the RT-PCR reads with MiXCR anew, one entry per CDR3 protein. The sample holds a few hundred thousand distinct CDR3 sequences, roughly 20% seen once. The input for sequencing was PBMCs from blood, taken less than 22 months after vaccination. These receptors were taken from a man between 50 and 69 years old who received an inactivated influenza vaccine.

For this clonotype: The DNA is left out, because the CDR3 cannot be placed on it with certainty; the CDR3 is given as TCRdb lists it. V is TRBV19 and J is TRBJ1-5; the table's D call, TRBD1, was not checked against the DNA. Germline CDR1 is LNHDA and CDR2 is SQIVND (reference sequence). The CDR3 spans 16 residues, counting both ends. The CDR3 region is CASTSVGGGFGQPQHF.

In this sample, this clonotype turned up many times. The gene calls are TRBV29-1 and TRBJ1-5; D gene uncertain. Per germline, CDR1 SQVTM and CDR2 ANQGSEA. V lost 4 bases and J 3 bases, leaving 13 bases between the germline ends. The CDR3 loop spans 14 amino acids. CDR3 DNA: TGCAGCGTTGCGGCCGCGGCCAACAATCAGCCCCAGCATTTT. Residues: CSVAAAANNQPQHF.

CDR3 DNA sequence: TGTGCCAGCAGTCCGCTTACAGGTTTCCAAGAGACCCAGTACTTC. Protein: CASSPLTGFQETQYF. The genes are TRBV28 and TRBJ2-5; a possible D gene is TRBD1 (5 bases). The V gene lost 5 bases and the J gene lost 1 base, with 14 bases spanning the gap. The CDR3 spans 15 residues. Germline values: CDR1 MDHEN, CDR2 SYDVKM.